Shown below are 16 T cell receptor beta chains from a single sample sequenced in a study of T cell responses to AZD1222 COVID-19 vaccine. TCRdb's table, derived via immunoSEQ multiplex PCR, lists solely in-frame clones and lacks some. The data contain more than 90,000 clones, 80% to 90% of them singletons. The sample was peripheral blood, taken 28 days after the second AZD1222 dose. The receptors come from an adult who received the AZD1222 COVID-19 vaccine.

This chain connects TRBV5-1 to TRBJ2-5, with 7 positions matching TRBD1. Germline V CDR1 and CDR2: SGHRS, YFSETQ. The length of the CDR3 is 17 residues. Unmatched junction bases numbered 15, after V lost 4 bases and J lost 3 bases. This chain's CDR3 is CASSLALRDSREETQYF. The CDR3 bases are TGCGCCAGCAGCCTGGCACTCCGGGACAGCCGCGAAGAGACCCAGTACTTC.

The chain uses TRBV5-1 and TRBJ2-5, with D uncertain. The germline V gene encodes CDR1 SGHRS and CDR2 YFSETQ. This CDR3 has 14 amino acids. V was cut by 0 bases and J by 1 base, with 7 bases left in between. The CDR3 sequence: CASSLGLIQETQYF. DNA for the CDR3: TGCGCCAGCAGCTTGGGTCTGATCCAAGAGACCCAGTACTTC.

The genes are TRBV5-1 and TRBJ2-7; perhaps TRBD2 as D (5 bases). CDR3 length: 14 residues. CDR1 is SGHRS, CDR2 YFSETQ, per germline. V lost 3 bases and J 7 bases, leaving 17 bases between the germline ends. The CDR3 here is CASSSDYLMGEQYF. In nucleotides, the CDR3 is TGCGCCAGCAGCTCCGACTATCTAATGGGTGAGCAGTACTTC. Using reference TRBV5-1 and TRBJ2-7 for the parts outside the CDR3, the full variable domain is KAGVTQTPRYLIKTRGQQVTLSCSPISGHRSVSWYQQTPGQGLQFLFEYFSETQRNKGNFPGRFSGRQFSNSRSEMNVSTLELGDSALYLCASSSDYLMGEQYFGPGTRLTVT.

The rearrangement links TRBV6-5 to TRBJ2-2; 7 bases agree with TRBD2. V was clipped by 6 bases and J by 2 bases; unmatched bases: 3. In germline, CDR1 is MNHEY, CDR2 SVGAGI. The CDR3 runs to 14 residues. The CDR3 bases are TGTGCCAGCAGGGGACTACGAAACACCGGGGAGCTGTTTTTT. This sequence encodes CASRGLRNTGELFF.

The rearrangement joins TRBV19 to TRBJ2-3; TRBD1 agrees at 8 bases. Losses at the gene ends were 6 bases for V and 0 bases for J; bases not matched to a gene: 2. Germline lookup yields CDR1 LNHDA and CDR2 SQIVND (reference sequence). The CDR3 consists of 14 residues. CDR3: CASSRQGSTDTQYF. DNA of the CDR3: TGTGCCAGTAGCCGACAGGGGAGCACAGATACGCAGTATTTT.

The chain recombines TRBV25-1 with TRBJ1-2; D not resolved. Per germline, CDR1 MGHDK and CDR2 SYGVNS. The germline V and J ends were trimmed by 3 bases and 0 bases, with 8 bases remaining between them. This CDR3 is 14 amino acids long. The CDR3 is CASSDRTTNYGYTF. CDR3 nucleotide sequence: TGTGCCAGCAGTGACAGGACCACTAACTATGGCTACACCTTC.

V gene TRBV27 combines with J gene TRBJ2-2; the D gene could be TRBD1 or TRBD2 (5 bases each). Trimming took 6 bases from V and 4 from J, leaving 9 bases between them. Germline V CDR1 and CDR2: MNHEY, SMNVEV (reference sequence). The CDR3 extends over 13 amino acids. The CDR3 DNA reads TGTGCCAGCAGGAGGGGCGGCACCGGGGAGCTGTTTTTT. As protein: CASRRGGTGELFF.

The V call is TRBV7-9, the J call TRBJ1-5, with D unclear. The CDR3 runs to 13 residues. The germline V gene encodes CDR1 SEHNR and CDR2 FQNEAQ (reference sequence). The V end was cut by 3 bases, the J end by 5 bases, with 8 bases between. This chain's CDR3 is CASSLRGDQPQHF. CDR3 sequence (DNA): TGTGCCAGCAGCTTGAGAGGAGATCAGCCCCAGCATTTT. The full variable domain, rest sourced from reference TRBV7-9 and TRBJ1-5, is DTGVSQNPRHKITKRGQNVTFRCDPISEHNRLYWYRQTLGQGPEFLTYFQNEAQLEKSRLLSDRFSAERPKGSFSTLEIQRTEQGDSAMYLCASSLRGDQPQHFGDGTRLSIL.

This sequence joins TRBV15 and TRBJ2-1; D gene unclear. Germline CDR1 and CDR2: LNHNV and YYDKDF (reference sequence). V lost 7 bases, J lost 2 bases, and 12 bases lay in between. This CDR3 spans 14 amino acids. The CDR3 DNA follows: TGTGCCACCATCCCCAACAGAACCTACAATGAGCAGTTCTTC. As protein: CATIPNRTYNEQFF.

The chain combines TRBV7-9 with TRBJ1-1, with D perhaps matching TRBD1 (5 bases). Germline lookup yields CDR1 SEHNR and CDR2 FQNEAQ (reference sequence). V dropped 8 bases and J dropped 5 bases, with 18 bases sitting between them. The CDR3 extends over 14 amino acids. The CDR3 nucleotides read TGTGCCAGCCAGGATGTGGGGCGGGGTACTGAAGCTTTCTTT. It codes for CASQDVGRGTEAFF. Full variable domain (missing parts from reference TRBV7-9 and TRBJ1-1): DTGVSQNPRHKITKRGQNVTFRCDPISEHNRLYWYRQTLGQGPEFLTYFQNEAQLEKSRLLSDRFSAERPKGSFSTLEIQRTEQGDSAMYLCASQDVGRGTEAFFGQGTRLTVV.

This clone was counted only a few times. The chain joins TRBV11-2 to TRBJ2-7; 9 bases map to TRBD1. The CDR3 has 14 residues. Germline CDR1 and CDR2: SGHAT and FQNNGV. After removal of 5 bases from V and 3 bases from J, the junction contained 5 bases not matched to a gene. CDR3 in DNA: TGTGCCAGCAGCGCGGGGACAGGGAACTACGAGCAGTACTTC. This codes for CASSAGTGNYEQYF.

The chain is built from TRBV30 and TRBJ2-7; D is possibly TRBD2 (5 bases). The germline V gene has CDR1 GTSNPN and CDR2 SVGIG (reference sequence). The germline V and J ends were trimmed by 3 bases and 7 bases, with 13 bases remaining between them. The CDR3 totals 12 residues. CDR3 DNA: TGTGCCTGGAGGGACTTAATTGGGGAGCAGTACTTC. Its translation: CAWRDLIGEQYF. Full variable domain (outside the CDR3, taken from reference TRBV30 and TRBJ2-7): SQTIHQWPATLVQPVGSPLSLECTVEGTSNPNLYWYRQAAGRGLQLLFYSVGIGQISSEVPQNLSASRPQDRQFILSSKKLLLSDSGFYLCAWRDLIGEQYFGPGTRLTVT.

The chain joins TRBV7-6 to TRBJ2-5, with TRBD1 matching over 9 bases. J gave up 4 bases and V 1 base, and 10 bases lay outside the gene matches. The CDR3 has 17 residues. CDR1 SGHVS and CDR2 FNYEAQ come from the germline V gene. The CDR3 DNA follows: TGTGCCAGCAGCTTAGGGGGGACAGGGTCGCAGGGAGAGACCCAGTACTTC. It codes for CASSLGGTGSQGETQYF.

The genes are TRBV6-2 or TRBV6-3 and TRBJ1-6, with D unclear. Trimming stripped 6 bases from V and 10 bases from J, with 19 bases between. CDR1 is MNHEY and CDR2 is SVGEGT in the germline V gene. This CDR3 has 15 amino acids. CDR3 protein: CASSSLDGIWSPLHF. In DNA form, the CDR3 reads TGTGCCAGCAGCTCCTTGGACGGCATATGGTCACCCCTCCACTTT.

The chain combines TRBV5-1 with TRBJ2-7; 10 bases line up with TRBD2. The CDR3 is made up of 16 amino acids. The V segment lost 1 base and the J segment 7 bases; nucleotides outside the gene matches: 11. Germline loops: CDR1 SGHRS, CDR2 YFSETQ. CDR3 residues: CASSLRTSGGNREQYF. The CDR3 DNA follows: TGCGCCAGCAGCTTGCGGACTAGCGGAGGCAATAGGGAGCAGTACTTC.

The J gene is TRBJ2-1, the V gene TRBV9, with 7 positions matching TRBD1. J gave up 2 bases and V 3 bases, and 2 bases lay outside the gene matches. Germline values: CDR1 SGDLS, CDR2 YYNGEE. CDR3 length: 14 residues. The CDR3 region is CASSAQGAYNEQFF. In DNA form, the CDR3 reads TGTGCCAGCAGCGCTCAGGGGGCCTACAATGAGCAGTTCTTC.